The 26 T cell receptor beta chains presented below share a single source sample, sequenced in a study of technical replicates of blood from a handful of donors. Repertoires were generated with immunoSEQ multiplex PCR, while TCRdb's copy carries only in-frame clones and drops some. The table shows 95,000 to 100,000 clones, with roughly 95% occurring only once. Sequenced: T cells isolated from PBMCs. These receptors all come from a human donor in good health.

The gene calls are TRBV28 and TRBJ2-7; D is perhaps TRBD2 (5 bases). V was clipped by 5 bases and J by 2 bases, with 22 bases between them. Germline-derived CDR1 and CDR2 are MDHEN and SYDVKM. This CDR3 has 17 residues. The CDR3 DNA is TGTGCCAGCAGTCCATATATGGCGACGGGAAAACCCTACGAGCAGTACTTC. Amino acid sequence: CASSPYMATGKPYEQYF.

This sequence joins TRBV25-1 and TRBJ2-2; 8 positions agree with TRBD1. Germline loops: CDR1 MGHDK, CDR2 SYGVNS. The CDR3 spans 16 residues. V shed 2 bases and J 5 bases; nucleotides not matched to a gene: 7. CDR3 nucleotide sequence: TGTGCCAGCAGTGAAGCAGGGGGCAGGCCAACCGGGGAGCTGTTTTTT. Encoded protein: CASSEAGGRPTGELFF.

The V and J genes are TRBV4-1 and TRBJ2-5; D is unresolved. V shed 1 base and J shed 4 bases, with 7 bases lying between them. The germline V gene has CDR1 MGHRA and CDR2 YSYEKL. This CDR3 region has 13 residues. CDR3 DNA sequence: TGCGCCAGCAGCCAAGCTGCGGTAGAGACCCAGTACTTC. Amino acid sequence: CASSQAAVETQYF.

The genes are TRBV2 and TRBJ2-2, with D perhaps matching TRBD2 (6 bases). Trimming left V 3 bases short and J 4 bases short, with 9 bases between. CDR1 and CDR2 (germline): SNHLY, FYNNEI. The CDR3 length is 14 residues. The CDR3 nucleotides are TGTGCCAGCAGTGACGGGAGAAGCACCGGGGAGCTGTTTTTT. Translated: CASSDGRSTGELFF. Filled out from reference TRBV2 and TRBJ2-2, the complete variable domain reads EPEVTQTPSHQVTQMGQEVILRCVPISNHLYFYWYRQILGQKVEFLVSFYNNEISEKSEIFDDQFSVERPDGSNFTLKIRSTKLEDSAMYFCASSDGRSTGELFFGEGSRLTVL.

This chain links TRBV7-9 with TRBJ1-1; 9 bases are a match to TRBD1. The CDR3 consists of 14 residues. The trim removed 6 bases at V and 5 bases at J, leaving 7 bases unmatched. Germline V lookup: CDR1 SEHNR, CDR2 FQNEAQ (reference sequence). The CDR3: CASSIQGAETEAFF. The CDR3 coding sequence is TGTGCCAGCAGTATACAGGGGGCCGAGACTGAAGCTTTCTTT.

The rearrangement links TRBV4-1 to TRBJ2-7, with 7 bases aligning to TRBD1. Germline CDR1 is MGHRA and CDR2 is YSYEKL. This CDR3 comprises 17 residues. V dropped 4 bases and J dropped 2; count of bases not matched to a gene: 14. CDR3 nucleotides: TGCGCCAGCAGCCTGGGACAGTCAACGCTGGCCGCCTACGAGCAGTACTTC. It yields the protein CASSLGQSTLAAYEQYF.

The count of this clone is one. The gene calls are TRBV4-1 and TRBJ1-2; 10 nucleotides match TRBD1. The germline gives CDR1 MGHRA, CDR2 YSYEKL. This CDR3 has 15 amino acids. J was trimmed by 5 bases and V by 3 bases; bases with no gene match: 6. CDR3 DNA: TGCGCCAGCAGCCAGGTAGACAGGGGGCATTATGGCTACACCTTC. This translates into CASSQVDRGHYGYTF.

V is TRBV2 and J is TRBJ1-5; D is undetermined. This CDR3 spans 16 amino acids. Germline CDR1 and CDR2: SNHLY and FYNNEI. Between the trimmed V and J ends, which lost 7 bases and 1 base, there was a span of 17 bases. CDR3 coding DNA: TGTGCCAGCAAGGAGGAACAGCAACTCAGCAATCAGCCCCAGCATTTT. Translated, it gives CASKEEQQLSNQPQHF.

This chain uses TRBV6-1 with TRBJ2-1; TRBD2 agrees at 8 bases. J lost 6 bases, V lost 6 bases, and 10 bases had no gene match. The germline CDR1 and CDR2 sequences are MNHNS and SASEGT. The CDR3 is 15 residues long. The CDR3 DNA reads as TGTGCCAGCAGACCAACGGGGACTAGAGGCAATGAGCAGTTCTTC. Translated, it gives CASRPTGTRGNEQFF.

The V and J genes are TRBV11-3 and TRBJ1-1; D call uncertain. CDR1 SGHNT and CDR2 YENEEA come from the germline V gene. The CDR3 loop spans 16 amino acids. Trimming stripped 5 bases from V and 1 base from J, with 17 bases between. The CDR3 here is CASSPPFRLSNTEAFF. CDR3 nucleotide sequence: TGTGCCAGCAGCCCCCCTTTCCGACTTTCGAACACTGAAGCTTTCTTT.

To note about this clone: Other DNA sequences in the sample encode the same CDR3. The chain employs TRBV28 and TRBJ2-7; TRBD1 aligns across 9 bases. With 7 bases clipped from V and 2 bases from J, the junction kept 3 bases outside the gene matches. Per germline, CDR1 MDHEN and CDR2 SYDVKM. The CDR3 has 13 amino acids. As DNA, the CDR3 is TGTGCCAGCATTAGACAGGGGGCCTACGAGCAGTACTTC. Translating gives CASIRQGAYEQYF.

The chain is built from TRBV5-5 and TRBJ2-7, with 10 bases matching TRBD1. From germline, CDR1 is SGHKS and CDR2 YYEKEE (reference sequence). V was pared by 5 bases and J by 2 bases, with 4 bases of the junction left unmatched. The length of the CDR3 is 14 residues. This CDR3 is CASRLDRGPYEQYF. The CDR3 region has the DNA TGTGCCAGCAGATTAGACAGGGGGCCCTACGAGCAGTACTTC. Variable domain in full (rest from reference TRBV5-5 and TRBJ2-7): DAGVTQSPTHLIKTRGQQVTLRCSPISGHKSVSWYQQVLGQGPQFIFQYYEKEERGRGNFPDRFSARQFPNYSSELNVNALLLGDSALYLCASRLDRGPYEQYFGPGTRLTVT.

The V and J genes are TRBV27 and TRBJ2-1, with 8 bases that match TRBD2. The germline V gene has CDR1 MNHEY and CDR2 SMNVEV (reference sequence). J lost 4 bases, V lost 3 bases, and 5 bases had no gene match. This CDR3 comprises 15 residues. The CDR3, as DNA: TGTGCCAGCAGTTTTCGTGCGGGAGGATACAATGAGCAGTTCTTC. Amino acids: CASSFRAGGYNEQFF.

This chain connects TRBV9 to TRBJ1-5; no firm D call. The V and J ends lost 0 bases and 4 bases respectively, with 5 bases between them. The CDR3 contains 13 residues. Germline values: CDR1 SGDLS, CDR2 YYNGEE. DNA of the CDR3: TGTGCCAGCAGCGTAGCGGGGAATCAGCCCCAGCATTTT. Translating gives CASSVAGNQPQHF.

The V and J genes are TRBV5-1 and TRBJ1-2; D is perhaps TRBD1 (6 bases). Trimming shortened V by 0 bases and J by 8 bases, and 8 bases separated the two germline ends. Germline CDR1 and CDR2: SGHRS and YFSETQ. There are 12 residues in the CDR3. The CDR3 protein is CASSLGGLGYTF. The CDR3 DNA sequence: TGCGCCAGCAGCTTGGGGGGGCTCGGCTACACCTTC.

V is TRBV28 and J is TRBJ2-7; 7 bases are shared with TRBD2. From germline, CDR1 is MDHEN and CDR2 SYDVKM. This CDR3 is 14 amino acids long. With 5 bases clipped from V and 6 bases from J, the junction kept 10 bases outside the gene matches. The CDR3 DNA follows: TGTGCCAGCAGTCGCCAGCGGGAAACCCTCGAGCAGTACTTC. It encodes CASSRQRETLEQYF.

The CDR3 bases are TGTGCCAGCAGTGAAAACAGGGCGGCACATGAAAAACTGTTTTTT. Residues: CASSENRAAHEKLFF. The chain combines TRBV6-1 with TRBJ1-4; D is perhaps TRBD1 (6 bases). This CDR3 comprises 15 residues. The ends were cut back, 2 bases at V and 6 bases at J, with 13 bases in the middle. CDR1 is MNHNS, CDR2 SASEGT, per germline.

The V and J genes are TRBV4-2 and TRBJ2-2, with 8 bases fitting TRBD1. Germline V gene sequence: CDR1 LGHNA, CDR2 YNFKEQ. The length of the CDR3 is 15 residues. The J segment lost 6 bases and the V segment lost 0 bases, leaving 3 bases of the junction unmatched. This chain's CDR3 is CASSQDVQGAGELFF. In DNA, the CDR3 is TGTGCCAGCAGCCAAGATGTACAGGGGGCCGGGGAGCTGTTTTTT.

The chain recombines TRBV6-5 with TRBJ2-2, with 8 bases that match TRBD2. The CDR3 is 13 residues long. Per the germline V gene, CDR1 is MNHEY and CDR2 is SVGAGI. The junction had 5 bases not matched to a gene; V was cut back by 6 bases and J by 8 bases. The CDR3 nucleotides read TGTGCCAGCAGCCAGGGACTAGAAGGGGAGCTGTTTTTT. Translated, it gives CASSQGLEGELFF.

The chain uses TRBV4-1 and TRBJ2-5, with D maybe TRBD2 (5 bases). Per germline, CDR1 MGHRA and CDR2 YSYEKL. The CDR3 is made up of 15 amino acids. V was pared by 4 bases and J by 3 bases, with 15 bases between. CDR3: CASSPRTGIKETQYF. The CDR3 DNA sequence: TGCGCCAGCAGCCCCAGGACTGGAATAAAAGAGACCCAGTACTTC.

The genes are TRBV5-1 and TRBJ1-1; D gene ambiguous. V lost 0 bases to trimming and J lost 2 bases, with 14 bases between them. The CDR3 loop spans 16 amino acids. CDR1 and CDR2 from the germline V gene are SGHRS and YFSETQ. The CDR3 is CASSLGRTEANTEAFF. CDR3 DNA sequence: TGCGCCAGCAGCTTGGGGCGAACCGAGGCAAACACTGAAGCTTTCTTT.

The CDR3 DNA reads TGTGCCAGCAGTTACGAGGGACAGGCGAATTCACCCCTCCACTTT. This codes for CASSYEGQANSPLHF. V and J are TRBV6-5 and TRBJ1-6; the match to TRBD1 covers 8 bases. The germline V gene encodes CDR1 MNHEY and CDR2 SVGAGI. The CDR3 is 15 residues long. Trimming at V came to 2 bases and at J to 7 bases, leaving 4 bases not matched to a gene.

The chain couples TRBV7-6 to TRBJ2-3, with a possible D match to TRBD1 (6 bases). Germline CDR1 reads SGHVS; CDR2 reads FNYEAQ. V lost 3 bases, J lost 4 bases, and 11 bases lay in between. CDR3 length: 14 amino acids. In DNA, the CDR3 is TGTGCCAGCAGCTTGGGCAGGGGATCAGATACGCAGTATTTT. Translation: CASSLGRGSDTQYF.

CDR3 bases: TGTGCCAGCAGCTTGGGACTAGCGGGAGACAATGAGCAGTTCTTC. This encodes CASSLGLAGDNEQFF. This rearrangement joins TRBV7-9 to TRBJ2-1; TRBD2 matches 14 bases. Germline-derived CDR1 and CDR2 are SEHNR and FQNEAQ (reference sequence). J lost 5 bases, V lost 3 bases, and 0 bases had no gene match. This CDR3 is built from 15 residues.

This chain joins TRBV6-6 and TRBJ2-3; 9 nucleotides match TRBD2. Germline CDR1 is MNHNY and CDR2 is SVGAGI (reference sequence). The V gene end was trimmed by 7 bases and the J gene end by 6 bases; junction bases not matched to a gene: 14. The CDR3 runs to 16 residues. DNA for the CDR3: TGTGCCAGCACTTCTCGGGGGCGGGAGGGAAAGGATACGCAGTATTTT. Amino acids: CASTSRGREGKDTQYF.

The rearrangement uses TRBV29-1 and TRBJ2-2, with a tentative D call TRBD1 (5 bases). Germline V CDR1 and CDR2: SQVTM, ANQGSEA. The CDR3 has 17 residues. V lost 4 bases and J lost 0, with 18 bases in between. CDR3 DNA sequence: TGCAGCGTTGTGGGCACCCCTGGCAGGGCGAACACCGGGGAGCTGTTTTTT. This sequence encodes CSVVGTPGRANTGELFF.